The present T cell receptor beta chain was sequenced within a study of OX40 agonist ivuxolimab in advanced cancers. At the level of the study: The patients received agonistic anti-OX40 (CD134) antibody ivuxolimab. Overall study results and limits: Which antigen the expanded peripheral T cells recognized is unknown.

With baseline, cycle 4 day 1, and cycle 7 day 1 as timepoints, blood was sampled. Method: immunoSEQ multiplex PCR; TCRdb's copy keeps in-frame clones and lacks some. The sample carries around 69,000 clones, 80% to 90% recorded once. In germline, CDR1 is SGHTA, CDR2 FQGTGA. V dropped 5 bases and J dropped 0 bases, with 14 bases sitting between them. The CDR3 is 16 residues long. Regarding this clone: Its antigen is unknown.

This receptor was obtained from an adult with an advanced solid tumor such as melanoma, head and neck, liver or kidney cancer. Sequencing used CD4+ or CD8+ T cells sorted from blood, obtained in a trial of the OX40 agonist ivuxolimab. V is TRBV7-3 and J is TRBJ2-1; TRBD2 is a possible D gene (5 bases). The CDR3 loop is CASSRVGGFSYNEQFF. Written as DNA, the CDR3 is TGTGCCAGCAGCCGGGTGGGCGGGTTCTCCTACAATGAGCAGTTCTTC.